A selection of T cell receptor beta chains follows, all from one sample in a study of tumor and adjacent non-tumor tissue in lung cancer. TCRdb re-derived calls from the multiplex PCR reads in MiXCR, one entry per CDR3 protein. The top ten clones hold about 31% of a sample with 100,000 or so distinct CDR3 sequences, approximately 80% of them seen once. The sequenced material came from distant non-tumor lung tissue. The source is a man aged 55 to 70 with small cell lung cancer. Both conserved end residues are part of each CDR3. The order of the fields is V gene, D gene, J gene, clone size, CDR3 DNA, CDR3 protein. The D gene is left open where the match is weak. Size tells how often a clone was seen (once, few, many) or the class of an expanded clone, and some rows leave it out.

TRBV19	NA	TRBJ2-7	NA	TGTGCCAATAGGGTCGGGCAGGGAAACGAGCAGTACTTC	CANRVGQGNEQYF
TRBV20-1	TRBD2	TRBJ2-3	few	TGCAGTGTCCTTTGGTCCACCGGTTCGGCGGGAGTAGGCACAGATACGCAGTATTTT	CSVLWSTGSAGVGTDTQYF
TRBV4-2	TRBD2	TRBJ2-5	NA	TGTGCCAGCAGCCCGGCGGCTAGCGGGAAACAAGGGACCCAGTATTTC	CASSPAASGKQGTQYF
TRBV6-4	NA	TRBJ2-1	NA	TGTGCCAGCAGTGACACGGGAAGGGGCAATGAGCAGTCCTTC	CASSDTGRGNEQSF
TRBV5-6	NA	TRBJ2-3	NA	TGTGTCAGCAGCTCCACTAACATGCTGGGGGATACGCAGTATTTT	CVSSSTNMLGDTQYF
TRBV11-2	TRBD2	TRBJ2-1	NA	TGTGCCATCAGCCGGGAGGGTAGTACGGCCCCCCATGTGCAGTTCTTC	CAISREGSTAPHVQFF
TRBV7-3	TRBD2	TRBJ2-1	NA	TGTGTCAGCAGTTTAGGGAGGGCCGCCTACAATGAGCAGTTCTTC	CVSSLGRAAYNEQFF
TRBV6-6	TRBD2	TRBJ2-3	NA	TGTGCCAGCAGTTTCTCGGTGGGAGGGCCAGGGTTAGATACGCAGTATTTT	CASSFSVGGPGLDTQYF
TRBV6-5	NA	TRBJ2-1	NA	TGTGCCAACAGTTACAAGGGACCCGGTTCGGGCGATGAGCAGTTCTTC	CANSYKGPGSGDEQFF
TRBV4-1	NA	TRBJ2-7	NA	TGCGTCAGCAATTTCGAGAGATTCTACGAGCGGTACTTC	CVSNFERFYERYF
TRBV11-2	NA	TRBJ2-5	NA	TGTGCCAGCAGCTTGGGGACCAAAGACATCCAGTACTTC	CASSLGTKDIQYF
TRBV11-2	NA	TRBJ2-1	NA	TGTGCCAGCAGCCGTGAGGGTAGTACAGTCCTCCATGAGCAGTTCTTC	CASSREGSTVLHEQFF
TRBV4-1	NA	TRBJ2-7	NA	TGCGCCAGCAGCCTGGCGGATTTCTCCTACGAGCAGTACTTC	CASSLADFSYEQYF
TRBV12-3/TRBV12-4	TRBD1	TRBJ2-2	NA	TGTGTCAGCAGTTATCGACAGGGCATCGGGGAGCTGTTTTTT	CVSSYRQGIGELFF
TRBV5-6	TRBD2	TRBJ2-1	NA	TGTGCCAACAGTTCCATTAGCGGGAGGAGTAGGTACAATGAGCAGTTTTTC	CANSSISGRSRYNEQFF
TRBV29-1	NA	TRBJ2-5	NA	TGCAGCGGGAAGGGCGCGGAGACCCAGTACTTC	CSGKGAETQYF
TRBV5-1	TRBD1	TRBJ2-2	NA	TGCGCCAGTACCCTGACAGGGCTCGGCACAGGGGAGCTGTTTTTT	CASTLTGLGTGELFF
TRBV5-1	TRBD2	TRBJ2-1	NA	TGCACCAGCAGCGGGACTAGCGGATACAATGAGCAGTTCTTC	CTSSGTSGYNEQFF
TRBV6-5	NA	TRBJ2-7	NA	TGTGTCAGCAGTTCGGAGGGCAGCTCCTACGGGCAGTACTTC	CVSSSEGSSYGQYF
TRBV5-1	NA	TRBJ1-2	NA	TGCGCCAGCAGCTTGGACGGCAACTATGGCTACACCTTC	CASSLDGNYGYTF
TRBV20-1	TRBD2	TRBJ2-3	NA	TGCAGTGCTCGAGGTGAACTAGCGGGATTCGGAGATACGCAGTATTTT	CSARGELAGFGDTQYF
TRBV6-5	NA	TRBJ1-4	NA	TGTACCAGCACCACCAAGAATTCAACAACTAATGAAAAACTGTTTTTC	CTSTTKNSTTNEKLFF
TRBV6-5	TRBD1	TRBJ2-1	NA	TGTGCCAACAGTTACTCGAGGGACAGTTACAATGTGCAGTTCTTC	CANSYSRDSYNVQFF
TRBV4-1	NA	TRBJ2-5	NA	TGCGCCAACAGCCAAGCGCCAGGAGGGTGGGAGACCCAGTACTTC	CANSQAPGGWETQYF
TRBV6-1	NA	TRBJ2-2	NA	TGTGTCAGCAGACTGGCGGGTGACACCGGGGAGCTGTTTTTT	CVSRLAGDTGELFF
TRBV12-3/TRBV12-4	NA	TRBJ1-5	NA	TGTGCCGGCCAACCCGGGACCCTCGTCGATACGCAGCATTTT	CAGQPGTLVDTQHF
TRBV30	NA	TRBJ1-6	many	TGTGCCTGGAGTGAAGGCAGTGGGTCACCCCTCCACTTT	CAWSEGSGSPLHF
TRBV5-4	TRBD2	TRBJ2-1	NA	TGTGCCAGCAGCTCGCCCGAAAGCGGGACTACGAAGGGTGAGCAGTTCTTC	CASSSPESGTTKGEQFF
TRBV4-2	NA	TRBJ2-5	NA	TGTGCCAGCAGCCAGGTAAGCAGGCAAGGGACCCAGTACTTC	CASSQVSRQGTQYF
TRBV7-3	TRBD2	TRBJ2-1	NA	TGCGTCAGCAGCTTAGATGGTAGCGGGTTAAGCTACTACAATGAGCAGTTCTTC	CVSSLDGSGLSYYNEQFF
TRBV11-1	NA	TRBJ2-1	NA	TGTGCCACCAGGGGCTTAGATGCTGAGCAGTCCTTC	CATRGLDAEQSF
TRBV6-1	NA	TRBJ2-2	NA	TGTGCCAACGTGAGATACACTGGGGAGCTGTTTTTT	CANVRYTGELFF
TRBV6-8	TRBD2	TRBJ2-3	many	TGTGCCAGCAGTTATGCGGGAGGGACAGATACGCAGTATTTT	CASSYAGGTDTQYF
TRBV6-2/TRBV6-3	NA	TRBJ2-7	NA	TGTGCCAGCAAGTTAGCAGGAGCCCCTATGGAGCAGTATTTC	CASKLAGAPMEQYF
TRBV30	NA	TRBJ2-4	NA	TGTGCCTGGAGTGTACTAAGAGGGGGGGGCATTCAGTACTTC	CAWSVLRGGGIQYF
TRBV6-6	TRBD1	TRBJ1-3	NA	TGTGCCAGCAGTTGGGACAGGGCTGGGAACATCATATATTTT	CASSWDRAGNIIYF
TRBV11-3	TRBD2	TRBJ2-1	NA	TGTGTCAGTAGCTTAGGTTCTAGCGGGATTGACAATGAGCAGTTATTC	CVSSLGSSGIDNEQLF
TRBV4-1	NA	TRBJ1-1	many	TGCGCCAGCAGCCAAGCCCGAGGGGGTAGAGCTTTCTTT	CASSQARGGRAFF
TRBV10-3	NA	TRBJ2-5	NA	TGTGTCATCAATGCCAGGGAAGAGGCCCAGTACTTC	CVINAREEAQYF
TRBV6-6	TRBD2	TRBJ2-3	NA	TGTGTCAGCAGAACACTAGCGTTAGGAATTATGGCGCTGTATTTT	CVSRTLALGIMALYF
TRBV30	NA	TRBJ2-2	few	TGTGCCTGGAGTGTTGAGACCGGGGAGCTGTTTTTT	CAWSVETGELFF
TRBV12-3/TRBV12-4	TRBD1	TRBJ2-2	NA	TGTGCTAGCAGTTTCTCTGGGACAGACACCGGGGAGCTGCTTTTC	CASSFSGTDTGELLF
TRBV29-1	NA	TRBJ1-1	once	TGCAGCGTTAAAGGACCCATAGACACCGAAGCTTTCTTT	CSVKGPIDTEAFF
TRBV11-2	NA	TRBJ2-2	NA	TGTGCCAGCTGTGGTAGAGTGAACACCGGGGAGCCGTTTTTT	CASCGRVNTGEPFF
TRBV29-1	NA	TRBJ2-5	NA	TGCTGCGTACAGATCCAAGAGACCCAGTACTTC	CCVQIQETQYF
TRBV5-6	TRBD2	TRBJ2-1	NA	TGTGCCAGCAGCTTGGGCGGGAGGGCCCCCAATGGGCAGTTCTTC	CASSLGGRAPNGQFF
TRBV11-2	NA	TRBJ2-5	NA	TGTGTCAACAGCTTAGGGACCAAAGAGACCCAATACTTC	CVNSLGTKETQYF
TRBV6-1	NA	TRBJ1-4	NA	TGTGCCAGCAGTGCTATGACGAGAGGTGATGAAAAACTGTTTTTT	CASSAMTRGDEKLFF
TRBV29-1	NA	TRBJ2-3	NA	TGCAGCGATGAGCGCGGTACCCCTAGCACAGATACGCAGTATTTT	CSDERGTPSTDTQYF
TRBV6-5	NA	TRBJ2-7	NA	NA	CVSSYSCSFAGQYF
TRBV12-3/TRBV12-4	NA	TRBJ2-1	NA	TGTGCCAGCAAGAGTAGCGGAAGTTACTGGTCGAATGAGCAGTTCTTC	CASKSSGSYWSNEQFF
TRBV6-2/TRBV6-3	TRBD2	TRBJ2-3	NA	TGTGGCAACAGTTACGGGACTAGCGGGAGATTCGAGGATACGCAGTATTTT	CGNSYGTSGRFEDTQYF
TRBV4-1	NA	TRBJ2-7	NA	TGTGCCAGCAGCCAAGACATGAGGGGGACGGACTCCTACGAGCAGTACTTC	CASSQDMRGTDSYEQYF
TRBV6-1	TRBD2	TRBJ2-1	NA	TGTGCCAGGACCTTTAGCGGGAGTAAGAATGAGCAGTTCTTC	CARTFSGSKNEQFF
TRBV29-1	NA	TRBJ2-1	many	TGCAGCGTTGGGGGCTCTCTAAGCTCCTACAATGAGCAGTTCTTC	CSVGGSLSSYNEQFF